This T cell receptor beta chain derives from a study of graft-versus-host responses after intestinal transplantation (dated by TCRdb to the early 2020s). In the study overall: The transplants that recipients got were multivisceral, liver-intestinal, or isolated intestinal. A cohort of 24 intestinal transplant recipients, including one retransplant, was enrolled, and 3 patients lacking pretransplant specimens were excluded. A peak of at least 4% donor T cells among recipient peripheral blood mononuclear cells was the definition used for donor T cell macrochimerism. Rather than going through the commercial service, samples from a few later patients were sequenced in-house on an Illumina MiSeq and processed with MiXCR. All recipients received anti-thymocyte globulin induction followed by maintenance tacrolimus and steroids for approximately 3 years. Bulk TCR-beta CDR3 sequencing was used to track graft-versus-host and host-versus-graft alloreactive T cell clones in the graft, circulation and bone marrow after intestinal transplantation. To identify alloreactive clones, pre-transplant mixed lymphocyte reaction products were sequenced and compared with unstimulated pre-transplant donor and recipient T cells.

In the first month after transplant, blood samples were collected up to 4 times, and after that at least monthly when available. A remark on this clone: Its target antigen remains unknown. No base-level quality is on record; no much larger clone is a single base apart.

The research as a whole found: GvH clones were found in recipient bone marrow, and some of the GvH clones appeared earlier in ileal mucosa or blood, which is consistent with an intestinal mucosal origin. The relatively low number and heterogeneity of intestinal transplant patients limited the conclusions. Early after transplant, peak levels of circulating GvH clones were found to be associated with declines in HvG clones. Patients with donor T cell macrochimerism had high GvH to HvG T cell clonal ratios in their allografts.

The V and J ends are trimmed by 3 bases and 0 bases, leaving 11 bases between them. Reading from cysteine to phenylalanine, the CDR3 counts 15 amino acids. CDR3 DNA only is kept here, 45 bases in frame from base 1. The germline V gene encodes CDR1 LNHDA and CDR2 SQIVND (reference sequence). The receptor library was made with the immunoSEQ multiplex PCR assay. For most patients, high-throughput TCR-beta CDR3 sequencing of genomic DNA was performed by Adaptive Biotechnologies. Turning to the authors' computational methods: TCR sequencing data for roughly 18 patients were retrieved from Adaptive's ImmunoSEQ software; a few other patients were processed with MiXCR and VDJtools. CDR3 nucleotide sequences shared between donor and recipient were removed because their origin could not be assigned. Alloreactive clones required at least 2-fold expansion over unstimulated cells and minimum CFSE-low frequency of 0.002% (template counts) or 0.001% (read counts). A clone was considered mappable if detected in the sequenced pre-transplant spleen, lymph node, or MLR CFSE-low populations of the donor or recipient. Cumulative frequency of alloreactive clones was calculated as a percentage of all sequences weighted by copy number. This immuneACCESS table, as held by TCRdb, lists in-frame sequences with V and J called but not all clones. Of the missing ones, under half trace to an unresolved V gene in checked studies; the others have no known cause. D and trimming were read from the DNA, whereas the V and J calls and clone size are those reported in that table. This sample is represented by some 40,000 clones; just over 90% of them were singletons. The top ten hold about 3.6% of the sample.

The material was PBMCs, obtained 700 to 850 days after intestinal transplantation. This receptor was obtained from a human patient who received an intestinal transplant, so some T cells may come from the graft donor. The rearrangement joined TRBV19 to TRBJ1-2, with TRBD1 tentatively as D gene (6 bases match). In nucleotide form, the sequence is TGTGCCAGTAGTATTAAGACAGGCTCTAACTATGGCTACACCTTC. Its translation is CASSIKTGSNYGYTF.